This T cell receptor (beta chain) was retrieved from a study of blood T cells in healthy people across ages. Overall study findings and caveats: Diversity figures based on one million T cells were deemed too low.

Germline CDR1 DFQATT, CDR2 SNEGSKA (reference sequence). Between the trimmed V and J ends, which lost 3 bases and 1 base, there was a span of 15 bases. There are 15 residues in the CDR3. Each donor gave 9 to 10 milliliters of peripheral blood. With each sample, at least 5 micrograms of total RNA were extracted. This clonotype was detected only a few times. Its antigen is unknown. It was with a sample-barcoded 5' primer and a J-beta primer mix that a second PCR of roughly 7 to 12 cycles was run. TCRdb recomputed calls from the 5' RACE reads with MiXCR, one row per CDR3 protein. The table has some 900,000 distinct CDR3 sequences, roughly 43% seen once; the top ten hold roughly 13%.

The sample consisted of blood. The clonotype originates from a man aged 25 to 45 in good health. The chain is built from TRBV20-1 and TRBJ1-1; D might be TRBD1 (5 bases). CDR3 protein: CSASPDRGRNTEAFF. DNA for the CDR3: TGCAGTGCTAGTCCTGATCGGGGGAGGAACACTGAAGCTTTCTTT.